The 5 T cell receptor beta chains reported below all come from one sample, sequenced in a study of cytotoxic CD8 clonotypes in ibrutinib-treated CLL. Clones were sequenced by immunoSEQ multiplex PCR, and TCRdb holds only the in-frame ones, with some missing. The sample has some 50,000 clones; roughly 76% are singletons. This specimen was PBMCs, taken after 12 months of ibrutinib treatment. Every receptor here comes from a human donor with chronic lymphocytic leukemia.

This sequence joins TRBV18 and TRBJ2-3; the D is unclear. The V gene's germline CDR1 is KGHSH and CDR2 LQKENI. The CDR3 has 16 amino acids. V gave up 1 base and J gave up 0 bases, with 11 bases separating them. CDR3 nucleotides: TGTGCCAGCTCACCACGTTTAACAGCTAGCACAGATACGCAGTATTTT. This gives the protein CASSPRLTASTDTQYF.

J is TRBJ2-3 and V is TRBV19, with 8 nucleotides matching TRBD1. This CDR3 comprises 12 residues. Germline trimming cut 1 base from V and 12 bases from J; bases unmatched to any gene: 3. Germline values: CDR1 LNHDA, CDR2 SQIVND (reference sequence). The CDR3 DNA reads TGTGCCAGTAGTATAGGACAGGGGCGTCAGTATTTT. Translation gives CASSIGQGRQYF. Filled out from reference TRBV19 and TRBJ2-3, the complete variable domain reads DGGITQSPKYLFRKEGQNVTLSCEQNLNHDAMYWYRQDPGQGLRLIYYSQIVNDFQKGDIAEGYSVSREKKESFPLTVTSAQKNPTAFYLCASSIGQGRQYFGPGTRLTVL.

The rearrangement joins TRBV6-1 to TRBJ2-1, with 8 bases fitting TRBD2. CDR3 length: 16 amino acids. V lost 2 bases, J lost 5 bases, and 8 bases stayed unmatched. Per germline, CDR1 MNHNS and CDR2 SASEGT. CDR3: CASSESPGGADNEQFF. Written as DNA, the CDR3 is TGTGCCAGCAGTGAATCTCCCGGGGGGGCCGACAATGAGCAGTTCTTC.

The chain couples TRBV5-8 to TRBJ1-1; possible D gene TRBD1, 6 bases. The CDR3 spans 16 residues. Germline-derived CDR1 and CDR2 are SGHTS and YDEGEE. The V and J ends lost 2 bases and 1 base respectively, with 15 bases between them. This CDR3 reads CASSFNPGQRNTEAFF. DNA of the CDR3: TGTGCCAGCAGCTTCAATCCCGGACAGAGGAACACTGAAGCTTTCTTT.

This chain joins TRBV18 and TRBJ1-2; D gene unclear. V was trimmed by 6 bases and J by 1 base, leaving 18 bases between them. The CDR3 covers 16 residues. Looked up from germline, CDR1 is KGHSH and CDR2 is LQKENI. In DNA, the CDR3 is TGTGCCAGCTCCCCGCTCGGTGCAGGAAATAACTATGGCTACACCTTC. Protein sequence: CASSPLGAGNNYGYTF. Full variable domain (outside the CDR3, taken from reference TRBV18 and TRBJ1-2): NAGVMQNPRHLVRRRGQEARLRCSPMKGHSHVYWYRQLPEEGLKFMVYLQKENIIDESGMPKERFSAEFPKEGPSILRIQQVVRGDSAAYFCASSPLGAGNNYGYTFGSGTRLTVV.